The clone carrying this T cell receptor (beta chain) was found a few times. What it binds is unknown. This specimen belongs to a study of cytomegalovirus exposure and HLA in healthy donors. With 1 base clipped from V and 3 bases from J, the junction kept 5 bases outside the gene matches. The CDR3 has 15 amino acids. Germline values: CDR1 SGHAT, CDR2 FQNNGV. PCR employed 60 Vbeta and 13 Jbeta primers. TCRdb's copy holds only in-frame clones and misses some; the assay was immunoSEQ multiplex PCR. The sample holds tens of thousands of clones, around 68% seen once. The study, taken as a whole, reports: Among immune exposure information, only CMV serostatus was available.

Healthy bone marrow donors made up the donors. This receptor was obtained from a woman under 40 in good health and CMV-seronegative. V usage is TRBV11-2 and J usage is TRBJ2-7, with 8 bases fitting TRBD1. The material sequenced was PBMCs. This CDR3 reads CASSLVGTGLYEQYF. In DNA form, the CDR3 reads TGTGCCAGCAGCTTAGTAGGGACAGGACTCTACGAGCAGTACTTC.